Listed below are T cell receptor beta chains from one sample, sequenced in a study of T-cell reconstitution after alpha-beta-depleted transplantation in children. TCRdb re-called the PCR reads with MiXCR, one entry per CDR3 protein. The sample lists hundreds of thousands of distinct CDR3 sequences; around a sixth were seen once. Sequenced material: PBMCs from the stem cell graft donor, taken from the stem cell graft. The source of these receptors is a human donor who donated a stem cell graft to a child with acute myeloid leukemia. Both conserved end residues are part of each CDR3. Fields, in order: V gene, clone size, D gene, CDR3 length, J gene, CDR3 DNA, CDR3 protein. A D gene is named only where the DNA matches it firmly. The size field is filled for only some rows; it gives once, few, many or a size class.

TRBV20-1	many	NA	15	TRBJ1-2	TGCAGTGCTAGAGATGGTGGAAGGAACGTCGATGGCTACACCTTC	CSARDGGRNVDGYTF
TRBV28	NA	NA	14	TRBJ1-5	TGTGCCAGCAGTCCCTCGGTGATCAATCAGCCCCAGCATTTT	CASSPSVINQPQHF
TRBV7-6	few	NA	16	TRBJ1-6	TGTGCCAGCAGCTTAAGGGGGGCAGGGATGAATTCACCCCTCCACTTT	CASSLRGAGMNSPLHF
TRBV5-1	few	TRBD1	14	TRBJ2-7	TGCGCCAGCAGCTCCCGACAGGGTCCCTACGAGCAGTACTTC	CASSSRQGPYEQYF
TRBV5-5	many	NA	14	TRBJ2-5	TGTGCCAGCAGCTTGGCCTTGGAATCTCAGACCCAGTACTTC	CASSLALESQTQYF
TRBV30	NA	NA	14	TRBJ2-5	TGTGCCTGGAGTGTAGCCCATTTCCAAGAGACCCAGTACTTC	CAWSVAHFQETQYF
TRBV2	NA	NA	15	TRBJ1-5	TGTGCCAGCAGTGAACAGCCAGAGGAGTATCAGCCCCAGCATTTT	CASSEQPEEYQPQHF
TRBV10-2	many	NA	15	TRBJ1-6	TGCGCCAGCAGTGAGATCCGGCACTCCAATTCACCCCTCCACTTT	CASSEIRHSNSPLHF
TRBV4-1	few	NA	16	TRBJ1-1	TGCGCCAGCAGCCAGGACCCATTGGAGCTGAACACTGAAGCTTTCTTT	CASSQDPLELNTEAFF
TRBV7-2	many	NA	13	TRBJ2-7	TGTGCCAGCAGCTTATACGGCCCCTACGAGCAGTACTTC	CASSLYGPYEQYF
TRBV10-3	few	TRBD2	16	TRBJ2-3	TGTGCCATCAGTGACCCCGGGACTACCGGTTTGGATACGCAGTATTTT	CAISDPGTTGLDTQYF
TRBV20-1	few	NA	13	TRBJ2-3	TGCAGTGCTAGGGTGGGGGCCCACGATACGCAGTATTTT	CSARVGAHDTQYF
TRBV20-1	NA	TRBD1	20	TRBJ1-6	TGCAGTGCTAGATCATCCCCCAGACAGGGGGCAAGGTCCTATAATTCACCCCTCCACTTT	CSARSSPRQGARSYNSPLHF
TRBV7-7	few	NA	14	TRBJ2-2	TGTGCCAGCAGCGTTACAGGGCATCCCGGGGAGCTGTTTTTT	CASSVTGHPGELFF
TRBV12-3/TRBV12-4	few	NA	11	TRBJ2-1	TGTGCCAGCAGTTTAGGGTACGAGCCCCACTTC	CASSLGYEPHF
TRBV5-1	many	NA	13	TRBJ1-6	TGCGCCAGCAATATGGACGGGAGGTCACCCCTCCACTTT	CASNMDGRSPLHF
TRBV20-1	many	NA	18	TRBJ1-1	TGCAGTGCTAGAGATTCCTTTCAAGTTACAGGAGTTGGGACTGAAGCTTTCTTT	CSARDSFQVTGVGTEAFF
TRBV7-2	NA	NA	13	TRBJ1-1	TGTGCCAGCAGCTTAGTCCGGGACACTGAAGCTTTCTTT	CASSLVRDTEAFF
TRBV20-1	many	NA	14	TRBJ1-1	TGCAGTGCTAGAGTGGTCGAGACGAACACTGAAGCTTTCTTT	CSARVVETNTEAFF
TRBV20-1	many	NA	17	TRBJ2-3	TGCAGTGCTGGAAGAGTGGGTAAAGCTCTGAACACAGATACGCAGTATTTT	CSAGRVGKALNTDTQYF
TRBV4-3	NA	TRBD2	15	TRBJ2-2	TGCGCCAGCAGCCTTCAGCGGGGGGTCGACGGGGAGCTGTTTTTT	CASSLQRGVDGELFF
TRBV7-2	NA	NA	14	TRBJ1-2	TGTGCCAGCAGCTTAACAGGCTCGGGGGATGGCTACACCTTC	CASSLTGSGDGYTF
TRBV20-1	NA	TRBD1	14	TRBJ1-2	TGCAGTGCTCTTGACAGGGGTGGGACTTATGGCTACACCTTC	CSALDRGGTYGYTF
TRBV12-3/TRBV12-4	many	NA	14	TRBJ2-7	TGTGCCAGCAGTTTCGGAAGGAGCTCCTACGAGCAGTACTTC	CASSFGRSSYEQYF
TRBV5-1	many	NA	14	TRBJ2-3	TGCGCCAGCAGCTTCGGGAGAATCCTTGATACGCAGTATTTT	CASSFGRILDTQYF
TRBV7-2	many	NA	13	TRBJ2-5	TGTGCCAGCAGCTTAAAACAGGGAAAGACCCAGTACTTC	CASSLKQGKTQYF
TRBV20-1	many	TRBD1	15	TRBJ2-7	TGCAGTGCTAGAGAGGCTACCGGGACAGAGTACGAGCAGTACTTC	CSAREATGTEYEQYF
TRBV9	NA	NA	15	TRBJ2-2	TGTGCCAGCAGCCGCGGGACAGCGAACACCGGGGAGCTGTTTTTT	CASSRGTANTGELFF
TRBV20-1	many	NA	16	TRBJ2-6	TGCAGTGCTAGAGATCGAGACACCTCTGGGGCCAACGTCCTGACTTTC	CSARDRDTSGANVLTF
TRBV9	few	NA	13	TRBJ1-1	TGTGCCAGCAGCGTAGCTCCGGACACTGAAGCTTTCTTT	CASSVAPDTEAFF
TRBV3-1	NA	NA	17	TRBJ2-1	TGTGCCAGCAGCCATTCCCGAGGACAGCCCGTGGGGAATGAGCAGTTCTTC	CASSHSRGQPVGNEQFF
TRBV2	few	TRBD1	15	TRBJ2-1	TGTGCCAGCAGTGAAGGACAGGGGATCCGTGTGGGGCAGTTCTTC	CASSEGQGIRVGQFF
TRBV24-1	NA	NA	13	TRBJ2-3	TGTGCCACCAGTGATGAAGGGACAGATACGCAGTATTTT	CATSDEGTDTQYF
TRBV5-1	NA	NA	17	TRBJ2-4	TGCGCCAGCAGTTATCGTTGGGCTCGGGGAGCCAAAAACATTCAGTACTTC	CASSYRWARGAKNIQYF
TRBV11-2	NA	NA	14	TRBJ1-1	TGTGCCAGCAGCTTAGATATCACCAACACTGAAGCTTTCTTT	CASSLDITNTEAFF
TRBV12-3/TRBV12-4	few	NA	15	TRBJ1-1	TGTGCCAGCAGTTGGGCAGGTATAAGGTGGACTGAAGCTTTCTTT	CASSWAGIRWTEAFF
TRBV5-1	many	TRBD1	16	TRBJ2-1	TGCGCCAGCAGCCCCACAGGGGTCAGCTCCTACAATGAGCAGTTCTTC	CASSPTGVSSYNEQFF
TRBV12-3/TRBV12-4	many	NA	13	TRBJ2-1	TGTGCCAGCAGGCCGACTCTCCGCAATGAGCAGTTCTTC	CASRPTLRNEQFF
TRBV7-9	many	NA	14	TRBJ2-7	TGCGCCAGCAGCTTGGGGCAGAACTCCTACGAGCAGTACTTC	CASSLGQNSYEQYF
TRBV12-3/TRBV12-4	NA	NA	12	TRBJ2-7	TGTGCCAGCAGTCCCACGTTGAGGTGGCAGTACTTC	CASSPTLRWQYF
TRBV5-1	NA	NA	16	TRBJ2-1	TGCGCCAGCAGCTTGGAGGTCATCTCCTCCTACAATGAGCAGTTCTTC	CASSLEVISSYNEQFF
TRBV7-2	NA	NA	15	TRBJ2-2	TGTGCCAGCAGCTTATTGAGGGGGGGAACCGGGGAGCTGTTTTTT	CASSLLRGGTGELFF
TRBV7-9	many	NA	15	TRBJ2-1	TGTGCCAGCAGCGCAACAGGGAGCTCCTACAATGAGCAGTTCTTC	CASSATGSSYNEQFF
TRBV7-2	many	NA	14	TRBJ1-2	TGTGCCAGCAGCTTAGAACAGCTTAACTATGGCTACACCTTC	CASSLEQLNYGYTF
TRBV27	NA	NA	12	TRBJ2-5	TGTGCCAGCAGTTTTGAGGGGAAGACCCAGTACTTC	CASSFEGKTQYF
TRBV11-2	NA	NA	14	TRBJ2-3	TGTGCCAGCAGCTTAGCCGGACTCGCCACTACGCAGTATTTT	CASSLAGLATTQYF
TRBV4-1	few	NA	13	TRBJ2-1	TGCGCCAGCAGCCAGGGCTCTAGTAGGGCCAAGTTCTTC	CASSQGSSRAKFF
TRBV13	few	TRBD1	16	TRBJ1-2	TGTGCCAGCAGCCCCGGGACAGCCACCTTTGACTATGGCTACACCTTC	CASSPGTATFDYGYTF
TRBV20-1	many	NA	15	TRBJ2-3	TGCAGTGCTAGAGGAGGTCTCCGACTAGCAGATACGCAGTATTTT	CSARGGLRLADTQYF
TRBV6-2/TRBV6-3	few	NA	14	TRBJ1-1	TGTGCCAGCGGTAACAGGGCAATGAACACTGAAGCTTTCTTT	CASGNRAMNTEAFF
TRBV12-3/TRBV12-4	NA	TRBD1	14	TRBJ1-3	TGTGCCAGCTTCCTTCGACAGGGTTTAAACACCATATATTTT	CASFLRQGLNTIYF
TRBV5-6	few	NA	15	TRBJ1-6	TGTGCCAGCAGCCTACGGGCAGGGACGGGATCACCCCTCCACTTT	CASSLRAGTGSPLHF